These 28 T cell receptor beta chains share one sample of origin, sequenced in a study of blood T cell repertoires in COVID-19. TCRdb keeps only in-frame clones here, not all; method: immunoSEQ multiplex PCR. The top ten hold about 11% of the sample, which has about 120,000 clones, under 85% seen once. Sequenced: peripheral blood. Every receptor here comes from a man in his sixties with acute or convalescent COVID-19.

The gene calls are TRBV12-3 or TRBV12-4 and TRBJ1-1; D remains unclear. V was pared by 0 bases and J by 11 bases, with 13 bases between. The CDR3 has 13 amino acids. The CDR3 nucleotides read TGTGCCAGCAGTTTAGCGACGGTGCCACAGGCTTTCTTT. Its translation is CASSLATVPQAFF.

The rearrangement links TRBV19 to TRBJ2-3; perhaps TRBD1 as D (5 bases). CDR3 length: 13 amino acids. V dropped 8 bases and J dropped 2 bases, with 11 bases sitting between them. The germline CDR1 and CDR2 sequences are LNHDA and SQIVND (reference sequence). CDR3: CASRPDITDTQYF. The CDR3 DNA is TGTGCCAGTCGCCCGGACATCACAGATACGCAGTATTTT.

In its sample, this clone was seen a few times. V gene TRBV29-1 combines with J gene TRBJ2-2, with 7 bases matching TRBD1. CDR3 length: 13 residues. From germline, CDR1 is SQVTM and CDR2 ANQGSEA. With 4 bases clipped from V and 7 bases from J, the junction kept 6 bases outside the gene matches. The CDR3 DNA reads TGCAGCGTTGGACAGGGTGGGGTCGGGGAGCTGTTTTTT. It translates to CSVGQGGVGELFF.

This clone was detected only once. The DNA of the CDR3 is TGCGCCAGCAGCCCGGTGGGGCTAGCGGGACTGGAGACCCAGTACTTC. As protein: CASSPVGLAGLETQYF. The J gene is TRBJ2-5, the V gene TRBV5-1, with 9 bases matching TRBD2. The V and J ends lost 4 bases and 5 bases, in that order; junction bases with no gene match: 12. The CDR3 spans 16 residues. Germline lookup yields CDR1 SGHRS and CDR2 YFSETQ.

This clone was observed a handful of times. The rearrangement joins TRBV28 to TRBJ2-1, with D perhaps matching TRBD2 (5 bases). The CDR3 is 14 residues long. Germline V gene sequence: CDR1 MDHEN, CDR2 SYDVKM. V lost 8 bases and J lost 0, with 11 bases in between. This CDR3 reads CASLRGSSYNEQFF. The CDR3, as DNA: TGTGCCAGCCTACGGGGAAGCTCCTACAATGAGCAGTTCTTC.

This chain uses TRBV5-1 with TRBJ1-1; 7 nucleotides line up with TRBD1. Germline V gene data show CDR1 as SGHRS and CDR2 as YFSETQ. With 1 base clipped from V and 6 bases from J, the junction kept 9 bases outside the gene matches. The CDR3 covers 15 residues. The CDR3 here is CASSLMAGGFAEAFF. As DNA, the CDR3 is TGCGCCAGCAGCTTGATGGCAGGGGGTTTCGCTGAAGCTTTCTTT.

The chain employs TRBV5-8 and TRBJ1-2; 10 positions agree with TRBD1. Germline loops: CDR1 SGHTS, CDR2 YDEGEE. V was pared by 3 bases and J by 8 bases, with 10 bases of the junction left unmatched. The CDR3 runs to 15 residues. The CDR3 nucleotides are TGTGCCAGCAGCTCCCGGGACAGGGGACTGAACGGCTACACCTTC. Its protein product is CASSSRDRGLNGYTF. Variable domain in full (rest from reference TRBV5-8 and TRBJ1-2): EAGVTQSPTHLIKTRGQQATLRCSPISGHTSVYWYQQALGLGLQFLLWYDEGEERNRGNFPPRFSGRQFPNYSSELNVNALELEDSALYLCASSSRDRGLNGYTFGSGTRLTVV.

V and J are TRBV5-1 and TRBJ1-1, with 7 bases that match TRBD1. The CDR3 has 13 amino acids. The ends lost 3 bases at V and 4 bases at J; junction bases unmatched: 3. Germline CDR1 reads SGHRS; CDR2 reads YFSETQ. CDR3: CASSSGQATEAFF. CDR3 in DNA: TGCGCCAGCAGCTCCGGACAGGCCACTGAAGCTTTCTTT.

The chain employs TRBV19 and TRBJ2-7, with a possible D match to TRBD1 (5 bases). Germline V gives CDR1 LNHDA, CDR2 SQIVND (reference sequence). Trimming shortened V by 3 bases and J by 6 bases, and 18 bases separated the two germline ends. This CDR3 comprises 15 residues. DNA for the CDR3: TGTGCCAGTAGTATTGGGGCAGGGAAGACCCCCGAGCAGTACTTC. Translation gives CASSIGAGKTPEQYF.

The genes are TRBV25-1 and TRBJ1-3, with no clear D. V shed 1 base and J shed 0 bases, with 10 bases lying between them. The germline CDR1 and CDR2 sequences are MGHDK and SYGVNS. The CDR3 totals 16 residues. CDR3 sequence reads: CASSESRFTSGNTIYF. The CDR3 bases are TGTGCCAGCAGTGAATCTAGATTTACCTCTGGAAACACCATATATTTT.

The rearrangement uses TRBV25-1 and TRBJ2-7; D remains ambiguous. V was trimmed by 4 bases and J by 3 bases, leaving 7 bases between them. Germline CDR1 is MGHDK and CDR2 is SYGVNS. The CDR3 covers 12 residues. This CDR3 is CASSVAGYEQYF. The CDR3 DNA reads as TGTGCCAGCAGTGTCGCAGGCTACGAGCAGTACTTC.

The chain uses TRBV11-1 and TRBJ1-1, with D unresolved. This CDR3 comprises 15 residues. Germline V gene data show CDR1 as SGHAT and CDR2 as FQDESV (reference sequence). The V end was cut by 3 bases, the J end by 4 bases, with 15 bases between. CDR3 DNA sequence: TGTGCCAGCAGCTTGATGGGTGGCGCGGGCACTGAAGCTTTCTTT. It encodes CASSLMGGAGTEAFF.

The chain joins TRBV19 to TRBJ2-3, with TRBD2 identical over 7 bases. J was trimmed by 0 bases and V by 7 bases; bases with no gene match: 7. Germline V gene data show CDR1 as LNHDA and CDR2 as SQIVND (reference sequence). This CDR3 spans 15 amino acids. CDR3 sequence: CASKERGPSTDTQYF. In DNA, the CDR3 is TGTGCCAGTAAGGAGCGGGGACCCAGCACAGATACGCAGTATTTT.

V is TRBV27 and J is TRBJ1-2, with D tentatively TRBD1 (6 bases). Trimming took off 4 bases at V and 5 bases at J, with 17 bases between the two ends. The germline V gene has CDR1 MNHEY and CDR2 SMNVEV (reference sequence). The CDR3 contains 15 residues. This CDR3 is CASSYQGFRGYGYTF. The CDR3 bases are TGTGCCAGCAGTTACCAGGGGTTTAGAGGATATGGCTACACCTTC.

The genes are TRBV2 and TRBJ1-5; 7 positions agree with TRBD1. Unmatched junction bases numbered 6, after V lost 7 bases and J lost 3 bases. The CDR3 sequence is 14 residues long. Germline V gene data show CDR1 as SNHLY and CDR2 as FYNNEI. CDR3 loop: CASNPGQTNQPQHF. The CDR3 DNA reads as TGTGCCAGCAACCCGGGACAGACCAATCAGCCCCAGCATTTT.

V and J are TRBV3-1 (or the pseudogene TRBV3-2) and TRBJ1-4; 7 bases map to TRBD1. The V gene end was trimmed by 4 bases and the J gene end by 3 bases; junction bases not matched to a gene: 2. CDR1 is LGHDT and CDR2 is YNNKEL in the germline V gene (reference sequence). The CDR3 runs 14 residues. CDR3 nucleotide sequence: TGTGCCAGCAGCCTACAGGGGTCTAATGAAAAACTGTTTTTT. As protein: CASSLQGSNEKLFF.

There are a few counts of this clone. The rearrangement joins TRBV18 to TRBJ2-2; tentatively, D is TRBD2 (6 bases). The CDR3 has 17 amino acids. The V gene lost 6 bases and the J gene lost 0 bases, with 17 bases spanning the gap. The germline V gene encodes CDR1 KGHSH and CDR2 LQKENI. The CDR3 DNA reads TGTGCCAGCTCGGGACTCGGCTCGTTCGCGAACACCGGGGAGCTGTTTTTT. Encoded protein: CASSGLGSFANTGELFF.

V and J are TRBV7-2 and TRBJ1-5; D call uncertain. There are 12 residues in the CDR3. Per germline, CDR1 SGHTA and CDR2 FQGNSA. V was shortened by 6 bases and J by 2 bases, with 5 bases between the two germline ends. CDR3 loop: CASRRGNQPQHF. The CDR3 DNA reads TGTGCCAGCAGGCGTGGCAATCAGCCCCAGCATTTT.

In nucleotides, the CDR3 is TGCGCCAGCAGCCCAAAGGGCGACAGTTTCTATGGCTACACCTTC. Its translation is CASSPKGDSFYGYTF. V is TRBV5-1 and J is TRBJ1-2, with D tentatively TRBD1 (5 bases). This CDR3 has 15 amino acids. The germline gives CDR1 SGHRS, CDR2 YFSETQ. V lost 4 bases to trimming and J lost 4 bases, with 17 bases between them. Together with reference TRBV5-1 and TRBJ1-2, the CDR3 gives the full variable domain: KAGVTQTPRYLIKTRGQQVTLSCSPISGHRSVSWYQQTPGQGLQFLFEYFSETQRNKGNFPGRFSGRQFSNSRSEMNVSTLELGDSALYLCASSPKGDSFYGYTFGSGTRLTVV.

The chain has TRBV29-1 and TRBJ2-3; a possible D gene is TRBD1 (6 bases). Per the germline V gene, CDR1 is SQVTM and CDR2 is ANQGSEA. Between the trimmed V and J ends, which lost 4 bases and 2 bases, there was a span of 13 bases. This CDR3 region has 14 residues. The CDR3 loop reads CSVVGQGITDTQYF. The DNA of the CDR3 is TGCAGCGTTGTGGGGCAGGGGATCACAGATACGCAGTATTTT.

J is TRBJ1-4 and V is TRBV6-5; 9 bases line up with TRBD1. Unmatched junction bases numbered 7, after V lost 6 bases and J lost 5 bases. Per germline, CDR1 MNHEY and CDR2 SVGAGI. The CDR3 consists of 15 residues. For the CDR3, the DNA is TGTGCCAGCAGCACAGGGGGCTTGGGAAATGAAAAACTGTTTTTT. Amino acid sequence: CASSTGGLGNEKLFF.

V gene TRBV21-1 combines with J gene TRBJ2-2; the table's D call, TRBD2, was not checked against the DNA. TRBV21-1 is a pseudogene. The CDR3 totals 15 residues. CDR3 loop: CASSKDVLYTGELFF. As DNA, the CDR3 is TGTGCCAGCAGCAAAGATGTACTTTACACCGGGGAGCTGTTTTTT.

The V and J genes are TRBV7-8 and TRBJ2-5; 9 bases are shared with TRBD1. The junction had 2 bases not matched to a gene; V was cut back by 5 bases and J by 1 base. CDR3 length equals 14 residues. The germline V gene encodes CDR1 SGHVS and CDR2 FQNEAQ. This chain's CDR3 is CASSPDRGQETQYF. The CDR3 DNA reads TGTGCCAGCAGCCCGGACAGGGGCCAAGAGACCCAGTACTTC.

This chain links TRBV11-2 with TRBJ2-2; 7 positions agree with TRBD2. Germline lookup yields CDR1 SGHAT and CDR2 FQNNGV. With V trimmed by 5 bases and J by 0 bases, 3 bases remained unmatched. CDR3 size: 15 residues. The CDR3 DNA sequence: TGTGCCAGCAGCCCTAGCGGTTCGAACACCGGGGAGCTGTTTTTT. It encodes CASSPSGSNTGELFF.

The chain combines TRBV5-1 with TRBJ2-1; 7 bases agree with TRBD2. Trimming cost V 0 bases and J 10 bases; bases outside gene matches: 10. Germline CDR1 SGHRS, CDR2 YFSETQ. The CDR3 has 15 residues. The CDR3 DNA follows: TGCGCCAGCAGCTTGGGCGGGAGAGGGGTATTGGAGCAGTTCTTC. Residues: CASSLGGRGVLEQFF.

The rearrangement links TRBV18 to TRBJ1-1; a weak D match, TRBD1 (6 bases). V was clipped by 10 bases and J by 4 bases, with 16 bases between them. In germline, CDR1 is KGHSH, CDR2 LQKENI. The CDR3 is made up of 13 amino acids. The CDR3 sequence is CATKRQGGTEAFF. The CDR3, as DNA: TGTGCCACCAAGAGGCAAGGGGGCACTGAAGCTTTCTTT.

This sequence joins TRBV5-1 and TRBJ2-1, with 8 bases identical to TRBD2. The CDR3 sequence is 14 residues long. Trimming removed 7 bases from V and 15 bases from J; junction bases left unmatched: 18. Germline values: CDR1 SGHRS, CDR2 YFSETQ. CDR3 sequence reads: CASRADGRAPSWFF. The CDR3 DNA is TGCGCCAGCCGCGCGGACGGGAGGGCCCCGAGCTGGTTCTTC.

The rearrangement uses TRBV5-1 and TRBJ1-2; 7 positions agree with TRBD1. This CDR3 is 15 amino acids long. Unmatched junction bases numbered 5, after V lost 1 base and J lost 2 bases. Germline V gene lookup returns CDR1 SGHRS and CDR2 YFSETQ. The DNA of the CDR3 is TGCGCCAGCAGCTTGTTGGCAGGGGGAAACTATGGCTACACCTTC. This gives the protein CASSLLAGGNYGYTF.